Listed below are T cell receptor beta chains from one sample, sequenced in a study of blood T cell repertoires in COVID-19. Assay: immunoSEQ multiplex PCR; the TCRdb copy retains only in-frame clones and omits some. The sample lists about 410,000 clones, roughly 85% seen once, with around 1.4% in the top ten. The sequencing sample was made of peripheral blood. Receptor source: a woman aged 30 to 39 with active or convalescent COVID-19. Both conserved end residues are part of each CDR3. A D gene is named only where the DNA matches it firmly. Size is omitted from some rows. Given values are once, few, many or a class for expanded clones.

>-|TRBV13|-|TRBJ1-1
TGTGCCAGCAGTAAGACAGTAGACACTGAAGCTTTCTTT
CASSKTVDTEAFF
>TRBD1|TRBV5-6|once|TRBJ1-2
TGTGCCAGCAGCTTAGACGGGACAGGCTATGGCTACACCTTC
CASSLDGTGYGYTF
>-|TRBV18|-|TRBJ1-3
TGTGCCAGCTCACCGGACAGTTTCTCTGGAAACACCATATATTTT
CASSPDSFSGNTIYF
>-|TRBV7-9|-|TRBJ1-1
TGTGCCAGCAGCTTAGTGGCGGCGGTGAACACTGAAGCTTTCTTT
CASSLVAAVNTEAFF
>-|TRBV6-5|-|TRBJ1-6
TGTGCCAGCAGTCCTCGGTCCTATAATTCACCCCTCCACTTT
CASSPRSYNSPLHF
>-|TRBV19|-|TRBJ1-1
TGTGCCACCTACTCCGTTATGAACACTGAAGCTTTCTTT
CATYSVMNTEAFF
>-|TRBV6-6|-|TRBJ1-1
TGTGCCAGCAGTCTCGGCGACGTGCGGGTGGCTTTCTTT
CASSLGDVRVAFF
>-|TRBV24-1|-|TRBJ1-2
TGTGCCACCAGTGATTCCGGTGACTACACCTTC
CATSDSGDYTF
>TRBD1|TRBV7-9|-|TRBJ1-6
TGTGCCAGCAGCTTCGGGACAGGGGTATCACCCCTCCACTTT
CASSFGTGVSPLHF
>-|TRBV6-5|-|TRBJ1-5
TGTGCCACCGACCGGGACATCCTGTCTAATCAGCCCCAGCATTTT
CATDRDILSNQPQHF
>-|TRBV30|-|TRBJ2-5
TGTGCCTGGTCCGCCCCGTCGGGGAACCAAGAGACCCAGTACTTC
CAWSAPSGNQETQYF
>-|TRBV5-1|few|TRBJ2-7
TGCGCCAGCAGCCAGGACAGTACACCGGTCGAGCAGTACTTC
CASSQDSTPVEQYF
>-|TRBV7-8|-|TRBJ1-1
TGTGCCAGCAGCTTAGGTGGCAGGGACACTGAAGCTTTCTTT
CASSLGGRDTEAFF
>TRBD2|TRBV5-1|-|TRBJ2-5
TGCGCCAGCAGCTTGGGGCCTAGCGGGGAGCAAGAGACCCAGTACTTC
CASSLGPSGEQETQYF
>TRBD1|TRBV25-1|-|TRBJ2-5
TGTGCCAGCAGTGAATATGGAACAGGGGACAGGACCCAGTACTTC
CASSEYGTGDRTQYF
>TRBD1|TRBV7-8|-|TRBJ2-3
TGTGCCAGCAGCTTAGCCTTGGGCAGGGGGAGTGCAGATACGCAGTATTTT
CASSLALGRGSADTQYF
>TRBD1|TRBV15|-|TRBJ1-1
TGTGCCACCAGCAGATCGGGACAGGGGGTAGATGAAGCTTTCTTT
CATSRSGQGVDEAFF
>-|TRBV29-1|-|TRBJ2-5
TGCAGCGTCGCACAGGGCCAAGAGACCCAGTACTTC
CSVAQGQETQYF
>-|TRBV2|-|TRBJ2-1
TGTGCCAGCAGTTACTCGGCTAGCATGGATGAGCAGTTCTTC
CASSYSASMDEQFF
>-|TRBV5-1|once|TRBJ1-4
TGCGCCAGCAGCTCGTGGGGAGATCCTAATGAAAAACTGTTTTTT
CASSSWGDPNEKLFF
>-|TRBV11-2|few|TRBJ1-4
TGTGCCAGCTCGAGGGGGGAGGGTGAAAAACTGTTTTTT
CASSRGEGEKLFF
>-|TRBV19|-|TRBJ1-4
TGTGCCAGTAGTATCTTAACAGGCGGATTAAATGAAAAACTGTTTTTT
CASSILTGGLNEKLFF
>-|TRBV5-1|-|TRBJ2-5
TGCGCCAGCAGCTTGGCAGGGTCGGGAGAGACCCAGTACTTC
CASSLAGSGETQYF
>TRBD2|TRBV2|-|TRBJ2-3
TGTGCCAGCAGGAGGGAGCGGGAGGGCCCCACAGATACGCAGTATTTT
CASRREREGPTDTQYF
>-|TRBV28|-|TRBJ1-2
TGTGCCAGCAAGAGGTCAGGGGCCTATGGCTACACCTTC
CASKRSGAYGYTF
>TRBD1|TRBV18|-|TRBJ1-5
TGTGCCAGCTCTCTTCAGGGGGATAGCAATCAGCCCCAGCATTTT
CASSLQGDSNQPQHF
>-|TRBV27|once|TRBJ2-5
TGTGCCAGCAGTCTAAGCGGGCTAGCGCTAGAGACCCAGTACTTC
CASSLSGLALETQYF
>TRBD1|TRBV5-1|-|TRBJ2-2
TGCGCCAGCAGCATATTCCAGGGGGCCGACACCGGGGAGCTGTTTTTT
CASSIFQGADTGELFF
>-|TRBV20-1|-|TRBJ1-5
TGCAGTGCTAGTGAGTGGGCAGCCCTTAGCAATCAGCCCCAGCATTTT
CSASEWAALSNQPQHF
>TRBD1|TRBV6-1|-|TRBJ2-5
TGTGCCAGCAGTGAAAAAAAGACAGGGGGCCAAGAGACCCAGTACTTC
CASSEKKTGGQETQYF
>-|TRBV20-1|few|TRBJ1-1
TGCAGTGCTTCAGAGAACACTGAAGCTTTCTTT
CSASENTEAFF
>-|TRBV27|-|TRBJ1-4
TGTGCCAGCAGTTTTGCAGGGTCTGGGGAAAAACTGTTTTTT
CASSFAGSGEKLFF
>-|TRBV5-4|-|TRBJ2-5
TGTGCCAGCAGCCCCGCTACTCTCCAAGAGACCCAGTACTTC
CASSPATLQETQYF
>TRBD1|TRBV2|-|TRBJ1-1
TGTGCCAGCAGGCCGACAGGGCTGGACACTGAAGCTTTCTTT
CASRPTGLDTEAFF
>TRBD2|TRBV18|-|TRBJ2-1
TGTGCCAGCTCACCACGCGGGGGTAACTCCTACAATGAGCAGTTCTTC
CASSPRGGNSYNEQFF
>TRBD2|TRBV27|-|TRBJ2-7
TGTGCCAGCAGTCCAGGAGCGGGAGTGTCCTACGAGCAGTACTTC
CASSPGAGVSYEQYF